The present T cell receptor (beta chain) was sequenced within a study of identical twins (dated by TCRdb to 2016 to 2017). Regarding the study in general: The study deep-sequenced TCR alpha and beta repertoires from monozygotic twins, unrelated adults of various ages and cord blood to test whether fetal clonotypes persist. To rule out contamination, the twin experiments were replicated at different times with different library preparation protocols.

Every donor in the study was a healthy Caucasian. Using Miltenyi CD45RO+ enrichment and human naive T-cell isolation kits, memory (CD45RO+) and naive T cells were isolated from PBMC. CDR1 DFQATT and CDR2 SNEGSKA were looked up in the germline V gene (reference sequence). Trimmed from V: 4 bases; trimmed from J: 5 bases; junction bases lacking a gene match: 12. Spanning cysteine to phenylalanine, the CDR3 consists of 16 amino acids. Only the CDR3 DNA stays, 48 bases, in frame from base 1. A remark on this clonotype: Its antigen has not been determined. Per-nucleotide qualities are absent, and no much larger clonotype sits a single base away.

What the research found in general, with its limitations: Out-of-frame TCR alpha sharing in monozygotic twins was systematically underestimated by recombination models, whereas sharing between unrelated individuals was in agreement with the recombination models. Zero-insertion analyses could be partly confounded by invariant T cells such as MAIT and iNKT, although diverse VJ usage argued against such confounding for most clonotypes. Fewer insertions were carried by abundant cord blood beta clonotypes, a similar but weaker trend appeared in young adult naive repertoires, and no such trend appeared in memory repertoires. Compared with coincidental sharing between unrelated individuals, out-of-frame TCR alpha sequences shared between twins showed an excess of sequences with low generation probability. Because the same donors could not be followed over many years, the conclusions depended on cross-sectional statistical analysis. In beta out-of-frame sequences, excess twin sharing was weaker, because having fewer shared sequences lowered the signal-to-noise ratio.

The library came from 5' RACE. For sequencing, an Illumina HiSeq 2000 was employed. Template switching introduced a universal primer binding site; the final cDNA contained a unique molecular identifier, enabling accurate counting of TCR cDNA molecules. Specific primers in the conserved constant-segment region were used to synthesize first-strand cDNA for the TCR alpha and beta chains. To control for contamination, each cDNA library was double barcoded with a SMART-Mk sample barcode plus Illumina barcodes. TruSeq adapter sequences along with Illumina sample barcodes were introduced in two successive PCR steps. Sequencing of the TCR alpha and beta cDNA libraries was done on the Illumina HiSeq platform using custom primers. Concerning the study's data processing: Raw reads were processed with MiGEC to extract unique molecular identifiers, and MiXCR was used to determine CDR3 positions. Recombination models were inferred per individual with the repgenHMM and IGoR tools using an EM algorithm. The analysis of shared clonotypes was done with the tcR package in R, with sharing normalized by the product of cloneset sizes. Out-of-frame nonproductive sequences were analyzed to study raw recombination free of thymic and clonal selection effects. TCRdb reanalyzed the raw reads on its own, using fastp at Q25 for trimming and MiXCR for clone calling, and kept in-frame beta chains. Identical CDR3 protein sequences are pooled into one entry, listed with their most common genes and DNA. TCRdb assigned the V and J calls; the authors' analysis was not used. A total of hundreds of thousands of distinct CDR3 sequences appear in this sample, roughly an eighth of them only once. The ten largest clones represent 7% to 9.5% of the sample.

The chain is encoded by TRBV20-1 joined to TRBJ2-3; a stretch of 10 junction bases matches TRBD2. The sequencing sample was made of memory (CD45RO+) T cells sorted from blood. What the cell subset or site label conveys for this sample: CD45RO+ enriched T cells. The source is a young woman in good health. The bases read TGCAGTGCTATAGACCATAGCGGGGGGCCGGGAGATACGCAGTATTTT. This encodes CSAIDHSGGPGDTQYF.